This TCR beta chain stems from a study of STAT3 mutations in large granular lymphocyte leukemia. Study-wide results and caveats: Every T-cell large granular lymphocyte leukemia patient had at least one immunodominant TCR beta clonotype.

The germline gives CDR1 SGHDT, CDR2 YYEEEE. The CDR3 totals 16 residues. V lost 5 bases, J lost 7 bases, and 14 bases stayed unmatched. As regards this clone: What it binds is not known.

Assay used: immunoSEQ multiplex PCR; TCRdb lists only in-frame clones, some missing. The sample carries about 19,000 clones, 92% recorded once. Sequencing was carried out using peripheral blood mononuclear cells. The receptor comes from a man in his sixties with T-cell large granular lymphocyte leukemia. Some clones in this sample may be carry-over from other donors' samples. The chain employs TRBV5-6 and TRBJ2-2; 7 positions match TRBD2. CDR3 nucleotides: TGTGCCAGCAGGGCGCCGGGACTATCAGGGTACGGGGAGCTGTTTTTT. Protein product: CASRAPGLSGYGELFF.